This section outlines one T cell receptor beta chain sequence together with its context. Antigen: not known. This sample stems from a study of cytomegalovirus exposure and HLA in healthy donors. Study at large: The same platform used for the 666 first-cohort repertoires was also used for the 120 or so validation repertoires, as a later analysis reported.

Germline lookup yields CDR1 SQVTM and CDR2 ANQGSEA. The CDR3 loop spans 14 amino acids. V was clipped by 1 base and J by 7 bases; unmatched bases: 8. Study-level findings and limits: The tendency of first-cohort TCR clusters to co-occur in the approximately 120 validation repertoires was identified by a subsequent analysis. The authors listed around 150 TCR beta chains as cytomegalovirus-associated. Cytomegalovirus status was reportedly diagnosed by the classifier with high sensitivity and specificity.

Sequencing was performed with immunoSEQ multiplex PCR; in TCRdb, only in-frame clones are kept and a portion is missing. The sample lists fewer than 250,000 clones; 65% to 85% were seen once. The chain recombines TRBV29-1 with TRBJ2-7; 9 nucleotides match TRBD2. This clonotype originated in a woman aged 30 to 39 in good health and CMV-seropositive. The source material was PBMCs. This CDR3 is CSVEGLAGVGEQYF. CDR3 bases: TGCAGCGTTGAAGGGTTAGCGGGAGTGGGGGAGCAGTACTTC.